These 8 T cell receptor beta chains came from one sample sequenced in a study of T-cell memory formation after mild COVID-19. TCRdb analysed the 5' RACE reads with MiXCR anew, one entry per CDR3 protein. Found here are about 180,000 distinct CDR3 sequences, less than 20% of them singletons; the top ten hold roughly 3.8%. Sequenced material: PBMCs or a T cell subset sorted from them (not recorded which). The receptors shown here come from a man in his late teens or twenties who had mild COVID-19 (a few samples of this study predate the infection). Cell type and time point are not known.

The chain employs TRBV5-6 and TRBJ1-1, with D unresolved. Trimming removed 4 bases from V and 5 bases from J, with 9 bases in between. Germline V lookup: CDR1 SGHDT, CDR2 YYEEEE. The CDR3 has 12 residues. In DNA form, the CDR3 reads TGTGCCAGCAGCATACCACAGACTGAAGCTTTCTTT. It encodes CASSIPQTEAFF.

The genes are TRBV11-2 and TRBJ1-3; possibly TRBD1 for D (6 bases). Germline CDR1 is SGHAT and CDR2 is FQNNGV. The ends were cut back, 0 bases at V and 4 bases at J, with 16 bases in the middle. CDR3 length: 17 amino acids. In DNA form, the CDR3 reads TGTGCCAGCAGCTTAGATCCCACAGGGTCGTGGGGAAACACCATATATTTT. Its protein product is CASSLDPTGSWGNTIYF.

This chain connects TRBV10-2 to TRBJ1-5; no definite D call. Germline CDR1 is WSHSY and CDR2 is SAAADI. V lost 6 bases, J lost 5 bases, and 11 bases lay in between. The CDR3 totals 13 residues. The CDR3 DNA follows: TGCGCCAGCAGCCCCGAGAGGGATCAGCCCCAGCATTTT. It is translated as CASSPERDQPQHF.

V and J are TRBV30 and TRBJ1-2; a weak D match, TRBD1 (6 bases). This CDR3 is 12 amino acids long. Germline-derived CDR1 and CDR2 are GTSNPN and SVGIG (reference sequence). V lost 2 bases to trimming and J lost 8 bases, with 12 bases between them. In DNA form, the CDR3 reads TGTGCCTGGAGTACAGGGATCCGGGGCTACACCTTC. It specifies CAWSTGIRGYTF.

In this sample, this clonotype turned up many times. This sequence joins TRBV9 and TRBJ2-3, with D hard to call. Per germline, CDR1 SGDLS and CDR2 YYNGEE. The CDR3 spans 14 residues. The V gene lost 3 bases and the J gene lost 2 bases, with 10 bases spanning the gap. CDR3 sequence (DNA): TGTGCCAGCAGCGGTGGGCTCCTCACAGATACGCAGTATTTT. Translated, it gives CASSGGLLTDTQYF.

Turning to this clonotype: At one boundary the junction diverges from the germline segment, which might be a read error. The chain carries TRBV28 and TRBJ2-3; maybe TRBD2 (5 bases). Per the germline V gene, CDR1 is MDHEN and CDR2 is SYDVKM. This CDR3 is 17 amino acids long. The CDR3, as DNA: TGTGCCAGCAGCCAACTAGGGCACAGCTCTAGCACAGATACGCGGTATTTT. Translated, it gives CASSQLGHSSSTDTRYF.

This clonotype was observed a handful of times. The CDR3 DNA sequence: TGCAGTGCTAGGAGCGGGGACTCCACCGGGGAGCTGTTTTTT. Its translation: CSARSGDSTGELFF. V gene TRBV20-1 combines with J gene TRBJ2-2; TRBD2 agrees at 7 bases. The germline V gene encodes CDR1 DFQATT and CDR2 SNEGSKA (reference sequence). Trimming took 3 bases from V and 4 from J; bases not matched to a gene: 5. This CDR3 comprises 14 residues.

A few counts support this clonotype. CDR3 residues: CASSPDMRNTGELFF. The CDR3 coding sequence is TGTGCCAGCAGCCCGGACATGAGGAACACCGGGGAGCTGTTTTTT. The rearrangement uses TRBV4-2 and TRBJ2-2; the D gene is possibly TRBD1 (5 bases). Deletions cut 4 bases from V and 1 base from J, with 10 bases between. The CDR3 covers 15 residues. The germline V gene encodes CDR1 LGHNA and CDR2 YNFKEQ.